This T cell receptor (beta chain) comes out of a study of vaccination and CD4 T cells after COVID-19. As concerns this clonotype: No antigen is known for it.

The Oncomine TCR Beta short-read assay generated sequence data from the DNA of cultured CD4+ T cells. TCRdb analysed the PCR reads with MiXCR anew, one entry per CDR3 protein. Among 9,500 to 15,000 distinct CDR3 sequences, 60% were seen once, and the ten largest hold 22%. CDR1 is SEHNR, CDR2 FQNEAQ, per germline (reference sequence). V lost 5 bases to trimming and J lost 6 bases, with 20 bases between them. The CDR3 runs to 15 residues. Treatment noted: roughly 10-day PBMC culture with coronavirus spike peptide pools or control peptides (ViraFEST assay). The chain joins TRBV7-9 to TRBJ2-7; D gene ambiguous. The TCR sequence derives from a human donor who had recovered from COVID-19. Sequencing was performed on CD4+ T cells from blood, cultured in vitro. The CDR3 DNA sequence: TGTGCCAGCAGCCCGGTGTCCACATGGGTCAGCGAGCAGTACTTC. Translating it yields CASSPVSTWVSEQYF.